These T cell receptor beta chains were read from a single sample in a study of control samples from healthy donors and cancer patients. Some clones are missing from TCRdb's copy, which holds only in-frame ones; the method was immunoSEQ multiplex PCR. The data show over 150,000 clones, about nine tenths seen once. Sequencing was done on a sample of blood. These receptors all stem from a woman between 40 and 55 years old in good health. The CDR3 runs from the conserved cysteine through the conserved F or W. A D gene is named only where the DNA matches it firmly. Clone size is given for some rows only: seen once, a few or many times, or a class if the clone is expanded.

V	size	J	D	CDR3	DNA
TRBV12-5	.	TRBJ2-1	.	CASGFSAGEHNEQFF	TGTGCTAGTGGCTTCTCAGCGGGCGAACACAATGAGCAGTTCTTC
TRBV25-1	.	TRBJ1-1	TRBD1	CASNFDRGTEAFF	TGTGCCAGCAATTTCGACAGGGGTACTGAAGCTTTCTTT
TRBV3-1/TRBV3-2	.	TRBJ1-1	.	CASSHGNTEAFF	TGTGCCAGCAGCCATGGGAACACTGAAGCTTTCTTT
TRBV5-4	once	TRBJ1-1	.	CASSLVGRGDTEAFF	TGTGCCAGCAGCTTGGTAGGTAGAGGGGACACTGAAGCTTTCTTT
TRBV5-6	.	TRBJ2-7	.	CASSFRYEQYF	TGTGCCAGCAGCTTTAGGTACGAGCAGTACTTC
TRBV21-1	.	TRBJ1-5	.	CASSKAFTGGNQPQHF	TGTGCCAGCAGCAAAGCGTTTACAGGGGGCAATCAGCCCCAGCATTTT
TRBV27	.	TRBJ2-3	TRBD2	CASSPKGPVRQGGTSGDTQYF	TGTGCCAGCAGCCCCAAAGGGCCCGTCAGACAGGGGGGGACTAGCGGTGATACGCAGTATTTT
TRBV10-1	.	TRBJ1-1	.	CASSESRGGPTTEAFF	TGCGCCAGCAGTGAGTCCCGGGGTGGGCCGACCACTGAAGCTTTCTTT
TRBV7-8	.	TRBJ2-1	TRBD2	CASSSSLAGVTYNEQFF	TGTGCCAGCAGCTCGTCTCTAGCGGGGGTGACCTACAATGAGCAGTTCTTC
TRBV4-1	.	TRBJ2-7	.	CASSQVGGTVEQYF	TGCGCCAGCAGCCAAGTTGGGGGCACGGTCGAGCAGTACTTC
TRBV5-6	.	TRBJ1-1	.	CASSAGVNTEAFF	TGTGCCAGCAGCGCTGGAGTGAACACTGAAGCTTTCTTT
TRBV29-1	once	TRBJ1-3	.	CSVVRDSGNTIYF	TGCAGCGTTGTCAGGGACTCTGGAAACACCATATATTTT
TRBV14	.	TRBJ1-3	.	CASSQEVLGYGNTIYF	TGTGCCAGCAGCCAAGAAGTTTTGGGTTACGGAAACACCATATATTTT
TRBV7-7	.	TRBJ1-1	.	CASSRLEASNTEAFF	TGTGCCAGCAGCCGTTTAGAAGCCTCCAACACTGAAGCTTTCTTT
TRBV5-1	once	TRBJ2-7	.	CASSLAPGFYEQYF	TGCGCCAGCAGCTTGGCCCCAGGGTTCTACGAGCAGTACTTC